This T cell receptor (beta chain) is from a study of blood T cell repertoires in COVID-19. The CDR3 runs to 14 residues. V shed 6 bases, J shed 3 bases, and the junction held 5 bases outside the gene matches. The germline gives CDR1 ENHRY, CDR2 SYGVKD. TCRdb's table, derived via immunoSEQ multiplex PCR, lists solely in-frame clones and lacks some. The sample holds more than 200,000 clones; under 90% are singletons and the top ten take 1.5% to 2%. This TCR derives from a man in his forties who had recovered from COVID-19. Sample: PBMCs or T cells enriched from blood (not recorded which). The chain has TRBV10-3 and TRBJ2-1; 7 bases line up with TRBD1. The CDR3: CAISETGNYNEQFF. DNA of the CDR3: TGTGCCATCAGCGAGACAGGGAACTACAATGAGCAGTTCTTC.